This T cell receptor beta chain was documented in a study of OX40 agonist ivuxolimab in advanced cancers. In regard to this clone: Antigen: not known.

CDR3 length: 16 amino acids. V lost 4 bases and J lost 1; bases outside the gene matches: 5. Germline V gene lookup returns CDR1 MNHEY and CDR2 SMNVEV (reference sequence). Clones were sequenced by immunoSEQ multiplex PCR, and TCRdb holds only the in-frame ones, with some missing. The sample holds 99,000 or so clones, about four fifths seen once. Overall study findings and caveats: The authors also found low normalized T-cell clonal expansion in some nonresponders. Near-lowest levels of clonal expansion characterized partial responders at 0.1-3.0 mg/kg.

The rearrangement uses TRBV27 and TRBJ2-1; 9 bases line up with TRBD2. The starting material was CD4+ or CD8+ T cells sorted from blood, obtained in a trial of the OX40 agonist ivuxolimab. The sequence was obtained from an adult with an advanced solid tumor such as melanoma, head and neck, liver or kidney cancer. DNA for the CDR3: TGTGCCAGCAGTTCATATAGCGGGAGTTCCTACAATGAGCAGTTCTTC. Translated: CASSSYSGSSYNEQFF.